This entry lists 16 T cell receptor beta chains sequenced from one sample in a study of blood T cell repertoires in COVID-19. Libraries were prepared by immunoSEQ multiplex PCR; TCRdb keeps only in-frame clonotypes and omits some of them. The table shows a few hundred thousand clones, with roughly 89% occurring only once. Source material: peripheral blood. The receptors stem from a woman aged 40 to 55 who had recovered from COVID-19.

This clone was detected once. This rearrangement joins TRBV7-9 to TRBJ1-6; tentatively, D is TRBD1 (6 bases). CDR3 size: 14 residues. Trimming took off 2 bases at V and 7 bases at J, with 9 bases between the two ends. Germline CDR1 is SEHNR and CDR2 is FQNEAQ (reference sequence). The CDR3 here is CASSLTGTNSPLHF. The CDR3, as DNA: TGTGCCAGCAGCTTAACAGGGACCAATTCACCCCTCCACTTT.

This chain joins TRBV6-5 and TRBJ2-7; 10 bases line up with TRBD1. The germline gives CDR1 MNHEY, CDR2 SVGAGI. There are 15 residues in the CDR3. With V trimmed by 7 bases and J by 4 bases, 10 bases remained unmatched. The CDR3 DNA reads TGTGCCAGCACCATTCGGGACAGGGGAAATTACGAGCAGTACTTC. Its protein product is CASTIRDRGNYEQYF.

For the CDR3, the DNA is TGTGCCAGCAGTGGAGCCGGTTACGAGCAGTACGTC. Protein product: CASSGAGYEQYV. The chain recombines TRBV6-2 or TRBV6-3 with TRBJ2-7; D is uncertain. The CDR3 has 12 residues. Germline-derived CDR1 and CDR2 are MNHEY and SVGEGT. V was trimmed by 5 bases and J by 4 bases, leaving 9 bases between them.

The count of this clone is one. The chain has TRBV9 and TRBJ1-1; possibly TRBD1 for D (6 bases). Germline assignment: CDR1 SGDLS and CDR2 YYNGEE. Trimming stripped 3 bases from V and 5 bases from J, with 17 bases between. The CDR3 is made up of 15 amino acids. DNA of the CDR3: TGTGCCAGCAGCGGGAACACAGGGTATGGAACTGAAGCTTTCTTT. Protein: CASSGNTGYGTEAFF.

The chain employs TRBV7-9 and TRBJ2-2; possibly TRBD1 for D (6 bases). V lost 5 bases and J 3 bases, leaving 13 bases between the germline ends. This CDR3 spans 15 amino acids. CDR1 is SEHNR and CDR2 is FQNEAQ in the germline V gene (reference sequence). The CDR3 region is CASSPRGRDTGELFF. The CDR3 DNA reads TGTGCCAGCAGCCCCAGGGGCCGGGACACCGGGGAGCTGTTTTTT.

V and J are TRBV10-2 and TRBJ2-3; the match to TRBD2 covers 12 bases. Germline CDR1 reads WSHSY; CDR2 reads SAAADI. V lost 6 bases and J lost 9; bases outside the gene matches: 10. The CDR3 is 15 residues long. CDR3 sequence (DNA): TGCGCCAGCAGCCCGGGACTAGCGGGTTCGGTCACGCAGTATTTT. This gives the protein CASSPGLAGSVTQYF.

In nucleotides, the CDR3 is TGTGCCATACTCCGGGCTTTCTTT. Translation: CAILRAFF. The rearrangement uses TRBV27 and TRBJ1-1, with D uncertain. The CDR3 runs to 8 residues. CDR1 and CDR2 (germline): MNHEY, SMNVEV (reference sequence). Trimming cost V 10 bases and J 11 bases, with 8 bases left between them.

The chain has TRBV19 and TRBJ1-3; D not resolved. Germline values: CDR1 LNHDA, CDR2 SQIVND (reference sequence). The V gene lost 5 bases and the J gene lost 0 bases, with 11 bases spanning the gap. This CDR3 contains 15 residues. The CDR3 spells CASSEQPISGNTIYF. The CDR3 DNA reads TGTGCCAGTAGTGAACAGCCGATCTCTGGAAACACCATATATTTT.

The chain combines TRBV5-4 with TRBJ2-3; 14 bases line up with TRBD2. CDR3 length equals 17 residues. J lost 2 bases, V lost 4 bases, and 6 bases had no gene match. Germline V gives CDR1 SGHNT, CDR2 YYREEE (reference sequence). This CDR3 reads CASSTRLAGGPTDTQYF. The DNA for the CDR3 is TGTGCCAGCAGCACCCGACTAGCGGGGGGGCCCACAGATACGCAGTATTTT. The complete variable domain, with remaining parts taken from reference TRBV5-4 and TRBJ2-3, reads ETGVTQSPTHLIKTRGQQVTLRCSSQSGHNTVSWYQQALGQGPQFIFQYYREEENGRGNFPPRFSGLQFPNYSSELNVNALELDDSALYLCASSTRLAGGPTDTQYFGPGTRLTVL.

The chain combines TRBV2 with TRBJ1-6; D unclear. Germline assignment: CDR1 SNHLY and CDR2 FYNNEI. The CDR3 is 14 residues long. Deletions cut 7 bases from V and 5 bases from J, with 12 bases between. CDR3 coding DNA: TGTGCCAGCATGGGGAGGGTACATAATTCACCCCTCCACTTT. This encodes CASMGRVHNSPLHF.

On this clone itself: Distinct nucleotide sequences in the sample also encode this CDR3. The chain recombines TRBV11-2 with TRBJ2-2, with 8 bases that match TRBD2. V gave up 2 bases and J gave up 1 base; unmatched junction bases: 0. The V gene's germline CDR1 is SGHAT and CDR2 FQNNGV. There are 15 residues in the CDR3. The chain's CDR3 is CASSLTSGNTGELFF. The CDR3 DNA reads as TGTGCCAGCAGCTTAACTAGCGGGAACACCGGGGAGCTGTTTTTT.

This chain connects TRBV29-1 to TRBJ2-7, with TRBD2 matching over 12 bases. Germline V gene sequence: CDR1 SQVTM, CDR2 ANQGSEA. V lost 6 bases to trimming and J lost 3 bases; unmatched junction nucleotides: 6. This CDR3 is built from 14 residues. The CDR3 coding sequence is TGCAGCGTCGCCGGACTAGCGGGGAACTACGAGCAGTACTTC. It is translated as CSVAGLAGNYEQYF.

The rearrangement uses TRBV7-8 and TRBJ2-3; the D gene is possibly TRBD1 (6 bases). This CDR3 spans 21 amino acids. CDR1 SGHVS and CDR2 FQNEAQ come from the germline V gene. V was clipped by 6 bases and J by 2 bases, with 33 bases between them. DNA of the CDR3: TGTGCCAGCAGATCTGGGTATACAATAGTGGTTGGTAGGACAGACACAGATACGCAGTATTTT. This translates into CASRSGYTIVVGRTDTDTQYF.

CDR3 in DNA: TGTGCCAGCTCTCGAATGTCCGGGGGGAACACCGGGGAGCTGTTTTTT. As protein: CASSRMSGGNTGELFF. V and J are TRBV18 and TRBJ2-2, with a tentative D call TRBD2 (6 bases). The germline V gene encodes CDR1 KGHSH and CDR2 LQKENI. The CDR3 has 16 amino acids. The V end lost 6 bases, the J end lost 1 base, and 15 bases lay between the germline ends.

The CDR3 bases are TGTGCCAGCAGTCCTCAGGGGTCTGAGACCCAGTACTTC. It is translated as CASSPQGSETQYF. The chain combines TRBV11-3 with TRBJ2-5; D is possibly TRBD1 (6 bases). This CDR3 is 13 amino acids long. Trimming stripped 6 bases from V and 5 bases from J, with 13 bases between. Germline V gene data show CDR1 as SGHNT and CDR2 as YENEEA.

The J gene is TRBJ1-1, the V gene TRBV3-1 (or the pseudogene TRBV3-2); a weak D match, TRBD1 (5 bases). This CDR3 comprises 14 residues. The germline V gene has CDR1 LGHDT and CDR2 YNNKEL (reference sequence). Trimming removed 1 base at V and 11 bases at J, with 17 bases between. The CDR3, as DNA: TGTGCCAGCAGCCAAGGGGGCAGCGTCAATGGGGCTTTCTTT. Translated: CASSQGGSVNGAFF.